The 2 T cell receptor beta chains in this list originate from one sample, sequenced in a study of OX40 agonist ivuxolimab in advanced cancers. Libraries were prepared by immunoSEQ multiplex PCR; TCRdb keeps only in-frame clonotypes and omits some of them. The sample carries about 72,000 clones, 88% recorded once. Sequenced here: CD4+ or CD8+ T cells sorted from blood, sampled in a trial of the OX40 agonist ivuxolimab. These receptors were obtained from an adult with an advanced solid tumor such as melanoma, head and neck, liver or kidney cancer.

The J gene is TRBJ2-7, the V gene TRBV21-1. TRBV21-1 is described as a pseudogene. CDR3 length equals 13 residues. In DNA, the CDR3 is TGTGCCAGCAGCAAAGGGGTAACGGACGAGCAGTACTTC. This gives the protein CASSKGVTDEQYF.

The chain employs TRBV10-3 and TRBJ2-1, with TRBD2 matching 13 bases. The CDR3 runs to 14 residues. Germline CDR1 ENHRY, CDR2 SYGVKD. Unmatched junction bases numbered 4, after V lost 7 bases and J lost 7 bases. CDR3 nucleotides: TGTGCCATCATGACTAGCGGGGGGAATAATGAGCAGTTCTTC. It specifies CAIMTSGGNNEQFF.